The clone carrying this TCR beta chain was seen just once. What it binds is not known. Germline assignment: CDR1 SNHLY and CDR2 FYNNEI. The length of the CDR3 is 13 residues. V lost 6 bases and J lost 7; bases outside the gene matches: 8. Cells were CD45RO-negative CD62L-positive naive CD4 T cells sorted from PBMCs. The data were produced by immunoSEQ multiplex PCR, yet TCRdb's version contains in-frame clones alone and is incomplete. The sample gives tens of thousands of clones, about 93% of which show up once; approximately 17% is in the top ten. This entry is derived from a study of human versus mouse CDR3 diversity and MHC coevolution. For the study at large: Reported immunoSEQ sensitivity was one in 200,000 T cells, with reduced amplification bias.

Study-level findings and limits: Two of the three human donors had the lowest clonal inequality.

This sequence originates from a person aged 60 to 70 in good health. Sequenced: naive CD4+ T cells from blood. Documented subset: CD45RO-negative CD62L-positive naive CD4 T cells. The chain joins TRBV2 to TRBJ1-1; 7 bases are shared with TRBD1. CDR3 loop: CASRLTGSSEAFF. CDR3 nucleotide sequence: TGTGCCAGCAGGTTGACAGGGAGTAGTGAAGCTTTCTTT.